Listed below are T cell receptor beta chains from one sample, sequenced in a study of blood T cells in healthy people across ages. MiXCR, run by TCRdb on the 5' RACE reads, gives a single entry per CDR3 protein. The table includes 750,000 to 950,000 distinct CDR3 sequences, more than 25% detected once. The sample was also linked to a second study, of T cells of mothers and their children.

Sequencing used blood. Receptor source: a boy aged 10-17 years in good health. Both conserved end residues are trimmed from each CDR3. D genes are given only for firm matches.

d_gene	v_gene	j_gene	CDR3aa
NA	TRBV6-5	TRBJ2-4	ASRTTPGTKEY
TRBD1	TRBV4-1	TRBJ2-6	ASSQDPGQGVPGANVLT
TRBD2	TRBV20-1	TRBJ2-5	SATPLAGQETQY
TRBD1	TRBV2	TRBJ2-7	ASSLYPGQVYEQY
NA	TRBV15	TRBJ1-4	ATSRDLGGIRRRGEKLF
NA	TRBV29-1	TRBJ2-5	SVVTVQETQY
NA	TRBV20-1	TRBJ2-5	SAVVGETQY
NA	TRBV29-1	TRBJ2-3	SGGDIYTDTQY
TRBD2	TRBV5-1	TRBJ2-7	ASSLTSTYEQY
TRBD2	TRBV6-1	TRBJ2-5	ASSEFPGGVEETQY
TRBD1	TRBV3-1	TRBJ2-2	ASSPTGVNTGELF
NA	TRBV12-3/TRBV12-4	TRBJ2-7	ASSKKQGYEQY
NA	TRBV3-1	TRBJ2-7	ASSQDPFGGYLYEQY
TRBD2	TRBV20-1	NA	SVTHGLARQETQY
NA	TRBV20-1	TRBJ2-1	SARQIRVFGSYNEQF
TRBD2	TRBV7-8	TRBJ2-5	ASRGLVSQETQY
NA	TRBV7-8	TRBJ1-4	ASSLGKRFNEKLF
TRBD1	TRBV27	TRBJ2-1	ASSYGQGIYNEQF
NA	TRBV29-1	TRBJ2-5	SVEGGRDSGETQY
NA	TRBV5-1	TRBJ2-1	ASSLTYRNEQF
TRBD2	TRBV3-1	TRBJ2-3	ASSQDRLAGGDTQY
TRBD2	TRBV20-1	TRBJ2-4	SARGSPGGGDIQY
TRBD2	TRBV4-1	TRBJ2-5	ASSPRGERGGRETQY
TRBD1	TRBV5-1	TRBJ1-2	ASSLTGDLYGYT
NA	TRBV29-1	TRBJ1-3	SVSYFSSGNTIY
NA	TRBV4-1	TRBJ1-2	ASRGGSGGYT
NA	TRBV15	TRBJ1-4	ATSSRVSITTNENLF
TRBD2	TRBV4-1	TRBJ2-5	ASSQEQAGGPGETQY
NA	TRBV10-2	TRBJ2-3	ASSVVAGTDTQY
TRBD1	TRBV5-1	TRBJ1-5	ASSWTGHSNQPQH
TRBD1	TRBV5-1	TRBJ2-7	ASSLLPTGGESYEQY
TRBD1	TRBV28	TRBJ2-7	ASSLVGTGYYEQY
NA	TRBV6-5	TRBJ1-6	ASSYRAWNSPLH
NA	TRBV12-3/TRBV12-4	TRBJ2-4	ASSLRGPGNIQY
NA	TRBV24-1	TRBJ2-3	ATSDLSRAGTDTQY
NA	TRBV12-3/TRBV12-4	TRBJ1-3	ASRRREPGNTIY
TRBD1	TRBV2	TRBJ1-4	ASREKTGGREKLF
NA	TRBV6-5	TRBJ2-7	ASSYSRGGSSYEQY
TRBD1	TRBV6-6	TRBJ1-2	ASSRTGINYGCT
TRBD1	TRBV14	NA	ASSQIGDRGLYEQY
NA	TRBV24-1	TRBJ2-2	ATRSGETGELF
TRBD2	TRBV5-8	TRBJ2-4	ASSLGWTSGLKNIQY
TRBD1	TRBV28	TRBJ1-2	ASSLPGQVYGYT
NA	TRBV9	TRBJ2-7	ASSVADVHANEQY
TRBD1	TRBV7-9	TRBJ2-7	ASRRQGATYEQY
TRBD2	TRBV7-2	TRBJ2-7	ASSLGRGLAGEPYEQY
NA	TRBV7-6	NA	ASSLEYSYNEQF
TRBD2	TRBV24-1	TRBJ2-1	ATSDLRSGGSWGEGEQF
NA	TRBV18	TRBJ1-3	ASSPPGTARDTIY
TRBD1	TRBV6-6	TRBJ2-5	ASRRTGVLQETQY
TRBD1	TRBV7-9	TRBJ2-2	ASSSYRGLITGELF
TRBD2	TRBV12-3/TRBV12-4	TRBJ2-3	ASVLAEGTDTQY
NA	TRBV27	NA	ASSFFTDSPYEQY
NA	TRBV28	NA	ASSLLEGPNKYEQY
NA	TRBV5-5	TRBJ2-7	ASRALRETTGEQY